Listed below are T cell receptor beta chains from one sample, sequenced in a study of OX40 agonist ivuxolimab in advanced cancers. TCRdb's table, derived via immunoSEQ multiplex PCR, lists solely in-frame clones and lacks some. The repertoire holds approximately 90,000 clones, 70% to 85% seen once, with 3.5% to 4% in the top ten. Sequenced material: CD4+ or CD8+ T cells sorted from blood, taken in a trial of the OX40 agonist ivuxolimab. The receptor set was obtained from an adult with an advanced solid tumor such as melanoma, head and neck, liver or kidney cancer. Both conserved end residues are part of each CDR3. Fields, in order: D gene, J gene, clone size, V gene, CDR3 protein, CDR3 DNA. A D gene is named only where the DNA matches it firmly. Rows may omit the clone size; those that give it use once, few, many or a size class.

- | TRBJ1-3 | once | TRBV28 | CASSSPGDSGNTIYF | TGTGCCAGCAGTTCCCCGGGGGACTCTGGAAACACCATATATTTT
- | TRBJ2-7 | - | TRBV7-8 | CASSLQMGPYEQYF | TGTGCCAGCAGCTTACAAATGGGACCCTACGAGCAGTACTTC
- | TRBJ2-1 | - | TRBV5-1 | CASSLVGRLTNEQFF | TGCGCCAGCAGCTTGGTTGGCAGGCTGACTAATGAGCAGTTCTTC
- | TRBJ2-7 | - | TRBV4-2 | CASSQETAVVYEQYF | TGTGCCAGCAGCCAAGAGACAGCGGTTGTATACGAGCAGTACTTC
TRBD1 | TRBJ2-7 | - | TRBV30 | CAWGGPGTGGDEQYF | TGTGCCTGGGGGGGGCCCGGGACAGGGGGCGACGAGCAGTACTTC
TRBD2 | TRBJ2-3 | - | TRBV18 | CASSLAGGSTDTQYF | TGTGCCAGCTCACTAGCGGGAGGAAGCACAGATACGCAGTATTTT
- | TRBJ2-7 | few | TRBV18 | CASSPQSSYEQYF | TGTGCCAGCTCACCCCAGAGCTCCTACGAGCAGTACTTC
- | TRBJ1-1 | - | TRBV7-8 | CASSLLGVTEAFF | TGTGCCAGCAGCTTACTCGGGGTCACTGAAGCTTTCTTT
TRBD2 | TRBJ2-7 | - | TRBV7-9 | CASSGKSGRSSYEQYF | TGTGCCAGCAGCGGCAAGAGCGGGAGGAGCTCCTACGAGCAGTACTTC
TRBD1 | TRBJ2-5 | - | TRBV11-1 | CASSPLRRTGQQETQYF | TGTGCCAGCAGCCCCCTTCGCCGGACAGGACAACAAGAGACCCAGTACTTC
TRBD1 | TRBJ2-5 | - | TRBV5-4 | CASSPRDRTPVTETQYF | TGTGCCAGCAGCCCCCGGGACAGGACCCCGGTGACAGAGACCCAGTACTTC
- | TRBJ2-7 | - | TRBV6-5 | CASRGYYEQYF | TGTGCCAGCAGGGGTTACTACGAGCAGTACTTC
- | TRBJ2-3 | - | TRBV7-3 | CASSYQGLDTQYF | TGTGCCAGCAGTTACCAGGGATTAGATACGCAGTATTTT
- | TRBJ2-7 | - | TRBV5-1 | CASTGEERAGWYEQYF | TGCGCCAGCACCGGTGAGGAACGGGCGGGGTGGTACGAGCAGTACTTC